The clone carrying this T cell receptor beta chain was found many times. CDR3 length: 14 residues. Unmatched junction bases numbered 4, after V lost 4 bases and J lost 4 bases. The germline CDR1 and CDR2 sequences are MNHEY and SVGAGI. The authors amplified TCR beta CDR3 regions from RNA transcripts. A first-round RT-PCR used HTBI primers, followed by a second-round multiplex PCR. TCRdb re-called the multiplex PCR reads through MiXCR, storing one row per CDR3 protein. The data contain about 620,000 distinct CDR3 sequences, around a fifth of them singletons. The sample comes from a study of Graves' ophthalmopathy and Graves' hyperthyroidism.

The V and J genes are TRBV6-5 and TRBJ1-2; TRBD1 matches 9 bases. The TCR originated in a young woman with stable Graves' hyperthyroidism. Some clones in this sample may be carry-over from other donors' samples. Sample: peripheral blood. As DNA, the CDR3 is TGTGCCAGCAGTTCGGACAGGGGTAGCTATGGCTACACCTTC. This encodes CASSSDRGSYGYTF.